This paragraph covers one T cell receptor (beta chain) sequence. The V and J ends lost 4 bases and 6 bases respectively, with 15 bases between them. The germline gives CDR1 LNHDA, CDR2 SQIVND (reference sequence). CDR3 size: 14 residues. The entry originates in a study of blood T cell repertoires in COVID-19. Study-level background: Donors in the United States, Italy and Spain gave samples during acute or convalescent COVID-19. T cells, B-cell-depleted T cells, or PBMCs provided the cDNA or gDNA that served as material.

Per the authors' pipeline: Amplification with reference gene primers provided the estimates of nucleated cell counts. Assay used: immunoSEQ multiplex PCR; TCRdb lists only in-frame clones, some missing. V, J and clone size reflect that table, while D and trimming were determined from the DNA. The sample consists of 55,000 to 80,000 clones, over 70% of them appearing once. The chain recombines TRBV19 with TRBJ1-1; D is uncertain. This clonotype originated in a man aged 45-65 years with active COVID-19. Sample: peripheral blood. CDR3 sequence: CASSTASSVAEAFF. CDR3 DNA sequence: TGTGCCAGTAGTACGGCCTCCAGCGTCGCTGAAGCTTTCTTT.